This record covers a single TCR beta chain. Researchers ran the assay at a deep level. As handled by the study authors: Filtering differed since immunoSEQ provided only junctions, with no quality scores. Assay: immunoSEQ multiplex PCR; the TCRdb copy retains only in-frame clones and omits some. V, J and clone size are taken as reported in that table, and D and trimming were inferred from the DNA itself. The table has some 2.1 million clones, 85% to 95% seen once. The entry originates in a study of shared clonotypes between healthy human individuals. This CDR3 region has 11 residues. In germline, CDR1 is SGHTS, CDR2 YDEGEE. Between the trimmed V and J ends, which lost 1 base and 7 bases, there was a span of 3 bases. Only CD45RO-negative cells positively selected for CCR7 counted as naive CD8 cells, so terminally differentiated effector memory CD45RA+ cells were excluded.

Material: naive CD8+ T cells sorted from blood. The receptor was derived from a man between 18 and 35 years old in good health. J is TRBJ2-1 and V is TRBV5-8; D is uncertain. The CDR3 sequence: CASSLSNEQFF. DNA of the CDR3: TGTGCCAGCAGCTTGAGTAATGAGCAGTTCTTC.